This record concerns one T cell receptor (beta chain) sequence. The target antigen is unknown. V shed 7 bases and J 3 bases; nucleotides not matched to a gene: 8. Germline V lookup: CDR1 MDHEN, CDR2 SYDVKM. The length of the CDR3 is 14 residues. The sample originates from a study of CD4 T cell repertoires in COVID-19. Study conclusions and caveats: SARS-CoV and/or HKU1 spike cultures shared between about 7 and 26% of SARS-CoV-2 clonotypes. Two or all three memory subsets shared several highly expanded SARS-CoV-2-reactive clonotypes.

Libraries were prepared by immunoSEQ multiplex PCR; TCRdb keeps only in-frame clonotypes and omits some of them. The sample holds about 75,000 clones, 83% seen once. The specimen was CD4+ T cells from peripheral blood, collected after recovery from COVID-19. The chain uses TRBV28 and TRBJ2-7; 8 bases are a match to TRBD2. The sequence came from a human donor who had COVID-19. As DNA, the CDR3 is TGTGCCAGCACGGCGAGCGGGAGAGTCTACGAGCAGTACTTC. Encoded protein: CASTASGRVYEQYF.